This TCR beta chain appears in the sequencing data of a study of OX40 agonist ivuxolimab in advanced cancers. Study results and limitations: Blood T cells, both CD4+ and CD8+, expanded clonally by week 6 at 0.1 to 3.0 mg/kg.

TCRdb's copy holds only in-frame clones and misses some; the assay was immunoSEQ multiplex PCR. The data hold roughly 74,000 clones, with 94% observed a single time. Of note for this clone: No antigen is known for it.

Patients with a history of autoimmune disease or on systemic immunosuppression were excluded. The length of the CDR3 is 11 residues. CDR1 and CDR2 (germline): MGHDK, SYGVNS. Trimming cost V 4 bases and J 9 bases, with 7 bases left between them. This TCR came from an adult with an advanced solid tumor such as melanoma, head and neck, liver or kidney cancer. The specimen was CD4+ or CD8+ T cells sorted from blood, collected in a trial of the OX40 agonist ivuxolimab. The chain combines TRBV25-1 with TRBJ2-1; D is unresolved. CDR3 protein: CASSGKVEQFF. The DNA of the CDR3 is TGTGCCAGCAGTGGTAAGGTTGAGCAGTTCTTC.